This T cell receptor (beta chain) derives from a study of human T cells and chemical hapten exposure. Study context: Patch tests containing 0.01% DPC, applied to the upper back, were read at 6 days. There were per-sample TCR yield variations, arising mainly from small pooled library volume differences.

This clonotype was picked up a small number of times. Time point specified: pre-sensitization, week 0. The treatment denotes: therapeutic diphenylcyclopropenone sensitization with weekly scalp DPC. Total RNA was isolated from unfractionated whole blood. Individual cDNA molecules each carried unique molecular identifiers attached by the library. MiXCR, run by TCRdb on the RACE reads, gives a single entry per CDR3 protein. The sample carries fewer than 350,000 distinct CDR3 sequences, 7.5% to 9% recorded once. Germline CDR1 SGHTA, CDR2 FQGNSA. This CDR3 region has 15 residues. Trimming cost V 3 bases and J 4 bases, with 13 bases left between them.

V and J are TRBV7-2 and TRBJ1-3; D is undetermined. The sample in question was whole blood, obtained in connection with sensitization to the hapten diphenylcyclopropenone (DPC). The TCR sequence derives from a young man with alopecia areata. Some clones in this sample may be carry-over from other donors' samples. The CDR3 nucleotides are TGTGCCAGCAGCTTGTCGGTAATGTGGGGAAACACCATATATTTT. Its translation is CASSLSVMWGNTIYF.